This entry lists 16 T cell receptor beta chains sequenced from one sample in a study of cytomegalovirus exposure and HLA in healthy donors. The PCR employed 60 Vbeta primers together with 13 Jbeta primers. Here immunoSEQ multiplex PCR was the method, and the copy in TCRdb shows in-frame clones only, minus some. This repertoire shows some 200,000 clones, nearly 80% found once; its top ten account for about 2.6%. The material sequenced was PBMCs. The receptors stem from a female donor in good health and CMV-seronegative.

The chain carries TRBV27 and TRBJ2-1; possible D gene TRBD2, 7 bases. Looked up from germline, CDR1 is MNHEY and CDR2 is SMNVEV (reference sequence). This CDR3 has 15 residues. V shed 6 bases and J shed 3 bases, with 15 bases lying between them. This chain's CDR3 is CASRIGGGLYNEQFF. The CDR3 nucleotides are TGTGCCAGCAGGATTGGCGGGGGCCTCTACAATGAGCAGTTCTTC.

The chain is built from TRBV18 and TRBJ2-7; 7 bases map to TRBD2. Trimming cost V 9 bases and J 4 bases; bases outside gene matches: 9. The germline CDR1 and CDR2 sequences are KGHSH and LQKENI. The CDR3 is 13 residues long. The CDR3 DNA sequence: TGTGCCAGTCAGGGAGCTAGCGGATACGAGCAGTACTTC. Protein sequence: CASQGASGYEQYF. The complete variable domain, with remaining parts taken from reference TRBV18 and TRBJ2-7, reads NAGVMQNPRHLVRRRGQEARLRCSPMKGHSHVYWYRQLPEEGLKFMVYLQKENIIDESGMPKERFSAEFPKEGPSILRIQQVVRGDSAAYFCASQGASGYEQYFGPGTRLTVT.

CDR3 nucleotides: TGTGCCAGCAGCTTATTGGCGGGGGGGGAACCCTCCTACAATGAGCAGTTCTTC. This gives the protein CASSLLAGGEPSYNEQFF. This chain uses TRBV7-8 with TRBJ2-1; 9 positions match TRBD2. Losses at the gene ends were 2 bases for V and 0 bases for J; bases not matched to a gene: 8. From germline, CDR1 is SGHVS and CDR2 FQNEAQ. This CDR3 contains 18 residues. Drawing the rest from reference TRBV7-8 and TRBJ2-1, the complete variable domain is GAGVSQSPRYKVAKRGQDVALRCDPISGHVSLFWYQQALGQGPEFLTYFQNEAQLDKSGLPSDRFFAERPEGSVSTLKIQRTQQEDSAVYLCASSLLAGGEPSYNEQFFGPGTRLTVL.

The V call is TRBV5-1, the J call TRBJ2-2; TRBD2 might be the D (6 bases). Trimming took off 6 bases at V and 3 bases at J, with 18 bases between the two ends. The CDR3 spans 16 residues. Germline-derived CDR1 and CDR2 are SGHRS and YFSETQ. The CDR3 DNA follows: TGCGCCAGCAACATCCGGTCGGGCGGGGACACCGGGGAGCTGTTTTTT. It codes for CASNIRSGGDTGELFF.

The chain combines TRBV5-1 with TRBJ2-7; the D gene is possibly TRBD2 (6 bases). The CDR3 contains 15 residues. V was trimmed by 0 bases and J by 2 bases, leaving 12 bases between them. The germline V gene encodes CDR1 SGHRS and CDR2 YFSETQ. CDR3 residues: CASSLGVGGTYEQYF. DNA for the CDR3: TGCGCCAGCAGCTTGGGGGTCGGGGGAACCTACGAGCAGTACTTC.

Here the CDR3 reads CASSLTGSGQPQHF. CDR3 DNA: TGTGCCAGCAGCTTAACAGGGAGTGGACAGCCCCAGCATTTT. This sequence joins TRBV7-3 and TRBJ1-5; D remains ambiguous. Germline V gene data show CDR1 as SGHTA and CDR2 as FQGTGA. The CDR3 loop spans 14 amino acids. The V gene lost 0 bases and the J gene lost 7 bases, with 10 bases spanning the gap.

As for this clone: Different DNA sequences within this sample yield the same CDR3. V is TRBV29-1 and J is TRBJ2-7; a weak D match, TRBD2 (6 bases). The germline V gene encodes CDR1 SQVTM and CDR2 ANQGSEA. The V and J ends lost 4 bases and 2 bases respectively, with 6 bases between them. CDR3 length equals 11 residues. The CDR3 reads CSVGGAYEQYF. In nucleotides, the CDR3 is TGCAGCGTTGGGGGGGCCTACGAGCAGTACTTC.

The gene calls are TRBV6-5 and TRBJ2-7; D is possibly TRBD2 (6 bases). Germline CDR1 and CDR2: MNHEY and SVGAGI. CDR3 length: 15 residues. Trimming took off 6 bases at V and 6 bases at J, with 21 bases between the two ends. The CDR3 here is CASSRYGLAPFEQYF. Here the CDR3 DNA reads TGTGCCAGCAGCAGATACGGCCTAGCGCCGTTCGAGCAGTACTTC.

The chain combines TRBV4-1 with TRBJ1-6, with 10 bases lining up with TRBD1. The ends lost 3 bases at V and 10 bases at J; junction bases unmatched: 6. Per the germline V gene, CDR1 is MGHRA and CDR2 is YSYEKL. The CDR3 contains 15 residues. CDR3 DNA: TGCGCCAGCAGCCAGAGGGGGACAGGGGTCTCACCCCTCCACTTT. Translation gives CASSQRGTGVSPLHF.

The V gene is TRBV5-4, the J gene TRBJ1-2; D not certain. The germline V and J ends were trimmed by 0 bases and 4 bases, with 10 bases remaining between them. The CDR3 sequence is 14 residues long. Germline CDR1 and CDR2: SGHNT and YYREEE (reference sequence). The CDR3 loop reads CASSLDPGTYGYTF. The DNA for the CDR3 is TGTGCCAGCAGCTTGGATCCAGGAACCTATGGCTACACCTTC.

This clone was counted between two and nine times. Written as DNA, the CDR3 is TGTGCCAGCAGCGGCTTAGCGGGAGACAGGGTGGGTGAGACCCAGTACTTC. It yields the protein CASSGLAGDRVGETQYF. V is TRBV5-6 and J is TRBJ2-5; 9 bases fit TRBD2. Losses at the gene ends were 4 bases for V and 5 bases for J; bases not matched to a gene: 15. Per germline, CDR1 SGHDT and CDR2 YYEEEE. The CDR3 contains 17 residues. Combining the CDR3 with reference TRBV5-6 and TRBJ2-5 gives the whole variable domain DAGVTQSPTHLIKTRGQQVTLRCSPKSGHDTVSWYQQALGQGPQFIFQYYEEEERQRGNFPDRFSGHQFPNYSSELNVNALLLGDSALYLCASSGLAGDRVGETQYFGPGTRLLVL.

The V gene is TRBV5-1, the J gene TRBJ2-7; D is possibly TRBD2 (5 bases). CDR1 is SGHRS, CDR2 YFSETQ, per germline. The CDR3 is 12 residues long. Trimming stripped 4 bases from V and 6 bases from J, with 11 bases between. CDR3: CASSTGGSEQYF. For the CDR3, the DNA is TGCGCCAGCAGCACCGGCGGGTCCGAGCAGTACTTC.

V is TRBV7-9 and J is TRBJ2-1; no reliable D call. The CDR3 loop spans 12 amino acids. The germline V gene encodes CDR1 SEHNR and CDR2 FQNEAQ (reference sequence). V lost 3 bases, J lost 7 bases, and 7 bases lay in between. CDR3 protein: CASSFVRNEQFF. CDR3 bases: TGTGCCAGCAGCTTCGTCCGTAATGAGCAGTTCTTC.

The V and J genes are TRBV30 and TRBJ2-5; 8 positions match TRBD1. The CDR3 covers 16 residues. The germline CDR1 and CDR2 sequences are GTSNPN and SVGIG (reference sequence). The V gene end was trimmed by 3 bases and the J gene end by 4 bases; junction bases not matched to a gene: 13. CDR3 DNA: TGTGCCTGGAGCCCTATCCAGGGGGCGTTTTTAGAGACCCAGTACTTC. It encodes CAWSPIQGAFLETQYF.

This clone was seen only once. This chain joins TRBV29-1 and TRBJ1-1; TRBD1 matches 7 bases. Germline V gives CDR1 SQVTM, CDR2 ANQGSEA. The CDR3 covers 16 residues. Unmatched junction bases numbered 12, after V lost 4 bases and J lost 1 base. CDR3 DNA: TGCAGCGTTGGGGGGGTGGGGACAGCCTCGAACACTGAAGCTTTCTTT. Its translation is CSVGGVGTASNTEAFF.

This rearrangement joins TRBV6-4 to TRBJ2-3; 7 bases fit TRBD1. The CDR3 totals 15 residues. V dropped 5 bases and J dropped 5; count of bases not matched to a gene: 10. CDR1 is MRHNA, CDR2 SNTAGT, per germline. For the CDR3, the DNA is TGTGCCAGCAGTCGAGATACAGGGGCGGGAGATACGCAGTATTTT. Translation gives CASSRDTGAGDTQYF.